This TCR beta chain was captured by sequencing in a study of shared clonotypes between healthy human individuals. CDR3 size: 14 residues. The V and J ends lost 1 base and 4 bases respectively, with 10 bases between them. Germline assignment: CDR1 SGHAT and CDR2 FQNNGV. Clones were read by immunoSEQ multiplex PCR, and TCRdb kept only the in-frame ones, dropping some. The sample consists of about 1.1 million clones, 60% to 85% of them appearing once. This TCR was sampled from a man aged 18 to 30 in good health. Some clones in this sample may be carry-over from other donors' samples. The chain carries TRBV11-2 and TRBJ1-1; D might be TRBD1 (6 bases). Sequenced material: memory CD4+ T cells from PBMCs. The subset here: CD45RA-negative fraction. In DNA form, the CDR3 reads TGTGCCAGCAGCTTAGGCCGGGGGGCCACTGAAGCTTTCTTT. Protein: CASSLGRGATEAFF.